These 14 T cell receptor beta chains originate from one sample sequenced in a study of vaccination and CD4 T cells after COVID-19. Each CDR3 protein is one row after TCRdb ran MiXCR on the PCR reads. In the table there are roughly 16,000 distinct CDR3 sequences, about three fifths of which are singletons. Sequencing used CD4+ T cells from blood, obtained after SARS-CoV-2 vaccination. The receptor set was obtained from a human donor who had recovered from COVID-19.

This chain connects TRBV5-1 to TRBJ1-1, with D unresolved. The CDR3 has 10 amino acids. Germline V gene lookup returns CDR1 SGHRS and CDR2 YFSETQ. V was trimmed by 4 bases and J by 2 bases, leaving 0 bases between them. CDR3 sequence: CASSNTEAFF. In DNA form, the CDR3 reads TGCGCCAGCAGCAACACTGAAGCTTTCTTT.

The V and J genes are TRBV6-2 or TRBV6-3 and TRBJ1-2; the D is unclear. CDR1 is MNHEY and CDR2 is SVGEGT in the germline V gene. This CDR3 region has 15 residues. Trimming left V 2 bases short and J 6 bases short, with 16 bases between. The CDR3 region is CASSYNLAGINGYTF. CDR3 in DNA: TGTGCCAGCAGTTACAACCTAGCTGGGATTAATGGCTACACCTTC.

The V call is TRBV6-1, the J call TRBJ1-6; the D is unclear. Germline values: CDR1 MNHNS, CDR2 SASEGT. V was shortened by 5 bases and J by 0 bases, with 8 bases between the two germline ends. This CDR3 region has 15 residues. The CDR3 reads CASSPLFSYNSPLHF. The CDR3 nucleotides read TGTGCCAGCAGTCCGCTTTTCTCCTATAATTCACCCCTCCACTTT.

CDR3 in DNA: TGCAGCGTTGCGGACACCTGGAACACTGAAGCTTTCTTT. As protein: CSVADTWNTEAFF. The chain couples TRBV29-1 to TRBJ1-1; perhaps TRBD1 as D (5 bases). This CDR3 spans 13 amino acids. Germline loops: CDR1 SQVTM, CDR2 ANQGSEA. Trimming removed 4 bases at V and 1 base at J, with 10 bases between.

This clonotype was counted a few times. The V gene is TRBV6-1, the J gene TRBJ2-5; D gene unclear. Per the germline V gene, CDR1 is MNHNS and CDR2 is SASEGT. The CDR3 sequence is 14 residues long. Between the trimmed V and J ends, which lost 1 base and 12 bases, there was a span of 18 bases. DNA for the CDR3: TGTGCCAGCAGTGAAGTCGCAGCCGAGGATCGGGAGTACTTC. Translation gives CASSEVAAEDREYF.

This clonotype was seen more than once but under ten times. The chain employs TRBV7-9 and TRBJ2-3, with no clear D. Germline CDR1 SEHNR, CDR2 FQNEAQ (reference sequence). This CDR3 contains 11 residues. V shed 5 bases and J shed 2 bases, with 2 bases lying between them. The CDR3 DNA is TGTGCCAGCAGCGCCACAGATACGCAGTATTTT. Its translation is CASSATDTQYF. Full variable domain (outside the CDR3, taken from reference TRBV7-9 and TRBJ2-3): DTGVSQNPRHKITKRGQNVTFRCDPISEHNRLYWYRQTLGQGPEFLTYFQNEAQLEKSRLLSDRFSAERPKGSFSTLEIQRTEQGDSAMYLCASSATDTQYFGPGTRLTVL.

The table lists this clonotype with a count of one. The V and J genes are TRBV18 and TRBJ1-1; D uncertain. Germline CDR1 reads KGHSH; CDR2 reads LQKENI. This CDR3 is 16 amino acids long. Trimming shortened V by 1 base and J by 0 bases, and 12 bases separated the two germline ends. Written as DNA, the CDR3 is TGTGCCAGCTCACCACAGGAGACCGAGATGAACACTGAAGCTTTCTTT. This encodes CASSPQETEMNTEAFF.

A word on this clonotype: Relative to the germline gene, one junction end is altered; a read error may explain this. The chain couples TRBV5-1 to TRBJ1-1; TRBD1 aligns across 10 bases. Germline V gives CDR1 SGHRS, CDR2 YFSETQ. The CDR3 loop spans 13 amino acids. The CDR3, as DNA: TGCGGCAGCAGCTCAGGACAGGGGGGTGAAGCTTTCTTT. Translation gives CGSSSGQGGEAFF.

This rearrangement joins TRBV2 to TRBJ2-3; TRBD1 matches at 10 bases. J lost 4 bases, V lost 6 bases, and 4 bases had no gene match. The CDR3 covers 14 residues. Germline V gene data show CDR1 as SNHLY and CDR2 as FYNNEI. The CDR3 is CASSYDRGPDTQYF. The CDR3 nucleotides are TGTGCCAGCAGCTATGACAGGGGGCCAGATACGCAGTATTTT.

This clonotype was picked up a small number of times. The chain combines TRBV6-1 with TRBJ1-2; D perhaps matches TRBD1 (6 bases). Germline CDR1 and CDR2: MNHNS and SASEGT. Trimming removed 0 bases from V and 4 bases from J, with 12 bases in between. The CDR3 covers 15 residues. The CDR3 reads CASSEAAGAVYGYTF. The CDR3 coding sequence is TGTGCCAGCAGTGAAGCGGCAGGGGCGGTCTATGGCTACACCTTC.

The chain has TRBV30 and TRBJ2-5, with TRBD2 matching 7 bases. Germline V lookup: CDR1 GTSNPN, CDR2 SVGIG (reference sequence). This CDR3 has 18 amino acids. V was pared by 2 bases and J by 5 bases, with 20 bases of the junction left unmatched. CDR3 region: CAWSKDEAGGSPRETQYF. The CDR3, as DNA: TGTGCCTGGAGTAAGGACGAGGCCGGCGGGAGTCCTCGCGAGACCCAGTACTTC.

The V call is TRBV10-1, the J call TRBJ1-2; a possible D gene is TRBD1 (6 bases). The length of the CDR3 is 17 residues. From germline, CDR1 is WNHNN and CDR2 SYGVQD (reference sequence). V was pared by 7 bases and J by 5 bases, with 26 bases between. The CDR3 nucleotides read TGCGCCAGCAATCCCGAGGGGGACATAGGCCAGGATTATGGCTACACCTTC. This encodes CASNPEGDIGQDYGYTF.

This chain uses TRBV6-1 with TRBJ1-2; the D is unclear. Germline CDR1 and CDR2: MNHNS and SASEGT. The V gene lost 8 bases and the J gene lost 8 bases, with 12 bases spanning the gap. The CDR3 contains 11 residues. The CDR3 nucleotides are TGTGCCAGCGGCAGCGGCTACGGCTACACCTTC. It encodes CASGSGYGYTF.

The J gene is TRBJ2-5, the V gene TRBV4-2; 10 bases match TRBD2. V was clipped by 1 base and J by 0 bases; unmatched bases: 8. CDR1 and CDR2 from the germline V gene are LGHNA and YNFKEQ. This CDR3 comprises 18 residues. The CDR3 DNA is TGTGCCAGCAGCCAAGGGACTAGCGGCATGGTGTACCAAGAGACCCAGTACTTC. Translating gives CASSQGTSGMVYQETQYF.